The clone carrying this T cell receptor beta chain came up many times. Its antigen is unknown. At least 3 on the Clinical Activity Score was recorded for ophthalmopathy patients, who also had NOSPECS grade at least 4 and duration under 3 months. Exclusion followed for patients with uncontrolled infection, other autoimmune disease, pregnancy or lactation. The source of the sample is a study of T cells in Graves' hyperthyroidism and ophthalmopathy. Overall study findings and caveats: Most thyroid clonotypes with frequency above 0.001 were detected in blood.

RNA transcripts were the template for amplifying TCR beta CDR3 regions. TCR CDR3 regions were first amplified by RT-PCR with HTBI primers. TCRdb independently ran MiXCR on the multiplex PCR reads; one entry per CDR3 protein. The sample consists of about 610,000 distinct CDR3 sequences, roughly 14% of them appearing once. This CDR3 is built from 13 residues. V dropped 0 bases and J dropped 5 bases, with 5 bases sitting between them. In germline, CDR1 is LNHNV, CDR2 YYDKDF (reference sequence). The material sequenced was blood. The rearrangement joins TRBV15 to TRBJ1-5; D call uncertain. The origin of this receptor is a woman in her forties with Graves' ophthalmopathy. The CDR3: CATSRDRYQPQHF. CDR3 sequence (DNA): TGTGCCACCAGCAGAGATCGATATCAGCCCCAGCATTTT.